This TCR beta chain emerged from a study of molecular identifiers for immune sequencing clone quantification listed by TCRdb under 2018. In terms of the full investigation: For a replicate experiment, the RNA from either about 20,000 or 100,000 naive CD8 T cells was divided into five aliquots, and four of those aliquots went on to sequencing. This methods study used CD8 T cells to benchmark TCR RNA copy counting and molecular-identifier clustering-based TCR repertoire sequencing (MIDCIRS).

Preparation of the library involved PCR. For sequencing, a NextSeq 500 was employed. Bulk TCR libraries were generated as previously described, with the TCR primers listed in Table S5 used. Total RNA was purified with the Qiagen AllPrep DNA/RNA kit. Before any analysis, reads coming from multiple sequencing runs of the same library were combined into one pool. Under the source paper's analysis protocol: Reads were retained only if the reads had an exact TCR constant sequence, and the retained reads were trimmed to 150 nt and grouped according to their 12-nt molecular barcodes. Reads inside each barcode group were sub-clustered using a 15% Levenshtein threshold, and a quality-weighted consensus sequence was constructed for each RNA molecule. Non-functional sequences were removed, as were lower-count sequences one edit away from another. Based on a fit of two negative binomial distributions, barcode sub-clusters having less than 20% of the maximum read count were discarded. TCRdb passed the public sequencing reads through fastp at Q25 and MiXCR, retaining productive beta sequences. One record per CDR3 amino acid sequence lists the most common genes and DNA. Clone size and V and J calls follow TCRdb, not the original study. The sample table shows about 510,000 distinct CDR3 sequences, and roughly 26% are seen once. Jointly, the top ten make up approximately 0.8% of the sample.

What the work shows at the level of the full study, not this receptor alone: Highly expanded clone sizes could be underestimated because identical TCR molecules may share a barcode. Spiked-in Jurkat TCR RNA (about 10 copies' worth), which is not part of the donor repertoire, was contained in the naive libraries. Clones above 20 RNA copies held over 97% of molecules in CMV-specific effector cells but under 1% in naive cells. About 3.1 recovered TCR RNA copies per cell were obtained by modeling, versus about 9.7 by digital PCR, implying a capture efficiency of 30% to 35%. Spiked-in Jurkat TCR RNA equivalent to a single cell was reported to be detectable even among approximately 1.1 million naive CD8 T cells. When barcode sub-clustering was omitted, TCR diversity was inflated by chimeric consensus sequences, with chimeras reaching as high as 47%.

Taken from the germline V gene, the CDR1 and CDR2 loops are MNHEY and SVGEGT. From the cysteine through the phenylalanine, the CDR3 covers 14 amino acids. Only the CDR3 part of the read is kept: 42 bases, read in frame from the first base. Libraries of naive CD8 T cells were built from approximately 20,000 to 980,000 sorted cells, with 10%, 30% or 50% of the purified RNA used. Naive CD8 T cells, defined as CD8+CD4-CCR7+CD45RA+, were FACS-sorted into RLT Plus buffer on a BD FACSAria II. To test detection sensitivity, Jurkat RNA equivalent to over 8 TCR copies was spiked into samples of about 18,000-1,000,000 naive CD8 T cells. CD8 T cells were enriched with RosetteSep CD8+ T Cell Enrichment Cocktail and Ficoll-Paque, followed by ACK red cell lysis. On this clonotype itself: Its antigen is currently not known. One end of the junction does not line up with germline, which may come from a read error.

The chain employs TRBV6-2 or TRBV6-3 and TRBJ2-6; D gene: possibly TRBD1, on 5 matching bases. The TCR sequence derives from a human donor in good health. Some libraries in this study had Jurkat cell RNA spiked in. Material: naive CD8+ T cells from blood, with Jurkat cell RNA spiked in. In light of the paper, this sample's cell subset or site label describes: FACS-sorted CD8+CD4-CCR7+CD45RA+ naive T cells. The bases read TGTGCCCGCAGTTCGTACCCTGGGGCCAACGTCCTGGCTTTC. Its translation is CARSSYPGANVLAF.